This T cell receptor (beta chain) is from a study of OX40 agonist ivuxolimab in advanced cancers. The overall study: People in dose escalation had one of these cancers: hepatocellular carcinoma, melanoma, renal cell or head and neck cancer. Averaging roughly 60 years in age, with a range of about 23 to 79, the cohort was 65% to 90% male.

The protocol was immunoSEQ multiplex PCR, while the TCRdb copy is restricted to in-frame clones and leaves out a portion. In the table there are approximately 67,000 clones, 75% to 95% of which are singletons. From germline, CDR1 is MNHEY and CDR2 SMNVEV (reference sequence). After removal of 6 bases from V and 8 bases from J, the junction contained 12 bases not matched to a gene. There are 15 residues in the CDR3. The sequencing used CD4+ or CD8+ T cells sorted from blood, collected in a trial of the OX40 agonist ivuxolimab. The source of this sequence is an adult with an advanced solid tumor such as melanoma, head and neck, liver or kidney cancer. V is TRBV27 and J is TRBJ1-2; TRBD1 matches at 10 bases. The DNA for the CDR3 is TGTGCCAGCAGACACCCGGGACAGGGGCTCCAGGGCTACACCTTC. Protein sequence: CASRHPGQGLQGYTF.